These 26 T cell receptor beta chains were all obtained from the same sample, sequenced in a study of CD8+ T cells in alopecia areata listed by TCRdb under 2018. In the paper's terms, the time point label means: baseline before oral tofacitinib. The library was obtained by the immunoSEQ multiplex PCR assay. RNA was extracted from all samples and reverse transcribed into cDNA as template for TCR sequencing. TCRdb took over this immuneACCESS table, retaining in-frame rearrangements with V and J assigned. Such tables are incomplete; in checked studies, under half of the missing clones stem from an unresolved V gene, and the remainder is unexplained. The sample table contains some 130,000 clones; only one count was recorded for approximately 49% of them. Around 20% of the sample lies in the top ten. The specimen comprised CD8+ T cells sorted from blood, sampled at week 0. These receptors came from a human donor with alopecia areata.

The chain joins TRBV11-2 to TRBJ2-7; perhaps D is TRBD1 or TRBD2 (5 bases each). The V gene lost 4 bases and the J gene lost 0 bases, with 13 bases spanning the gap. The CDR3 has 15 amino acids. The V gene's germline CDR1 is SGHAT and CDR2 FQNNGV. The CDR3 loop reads CASSWGFGGSYEQYF. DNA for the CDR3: TGTGCCAGCAGCTGGGGGTTTGGGGGCTCCTACGAGCAGTACTTC.

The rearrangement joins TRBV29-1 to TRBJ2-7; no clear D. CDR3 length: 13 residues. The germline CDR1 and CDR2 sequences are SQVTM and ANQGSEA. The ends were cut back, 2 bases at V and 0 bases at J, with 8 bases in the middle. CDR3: CSVEFSSSYEQYF. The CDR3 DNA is TGCAGCGTTGAATTTTCAAGCTCCTACGAGCAGTACTTC.

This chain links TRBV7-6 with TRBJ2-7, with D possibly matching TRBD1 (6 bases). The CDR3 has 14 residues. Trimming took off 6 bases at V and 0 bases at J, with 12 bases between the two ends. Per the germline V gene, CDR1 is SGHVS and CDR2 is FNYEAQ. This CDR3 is CASSWDTSSYEQYF. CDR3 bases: TGTGCCAGCAGTTGGGACACAAGCTCCTACGAGCAGTACTTC.

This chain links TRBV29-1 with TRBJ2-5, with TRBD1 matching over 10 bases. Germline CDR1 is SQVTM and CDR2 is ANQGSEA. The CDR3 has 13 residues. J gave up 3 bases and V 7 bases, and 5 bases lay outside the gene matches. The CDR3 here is CSDSGTGEETQYF. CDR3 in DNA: TGCAGCGACTCCGGGACAGGGGAAGAGACCCAGTACTTC.

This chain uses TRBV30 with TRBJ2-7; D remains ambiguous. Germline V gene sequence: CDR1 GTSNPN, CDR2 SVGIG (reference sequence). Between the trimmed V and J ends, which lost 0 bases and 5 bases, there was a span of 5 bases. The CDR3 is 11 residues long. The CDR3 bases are TGTGCCTGGAGTGTAGGGCACGAGCAGTACTTC. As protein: CAWSVGHEQYF.

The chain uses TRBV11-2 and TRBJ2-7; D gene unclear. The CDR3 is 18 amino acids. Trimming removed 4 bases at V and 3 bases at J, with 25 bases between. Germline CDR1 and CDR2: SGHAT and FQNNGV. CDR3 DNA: TGTGCCAGCAGCTCCAGAGGCCAATCCGGGTGGGAATTCTACGAGCAGTACTTC. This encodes CASSSRGQSGWEFYEQYF.

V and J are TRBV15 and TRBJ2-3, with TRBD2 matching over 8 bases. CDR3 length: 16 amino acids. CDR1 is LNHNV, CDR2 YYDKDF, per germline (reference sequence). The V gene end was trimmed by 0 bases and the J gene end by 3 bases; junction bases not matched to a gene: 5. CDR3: CATSRDSGGETDTQYF. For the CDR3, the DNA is TGTGCCACCAGCAGAGATTCCGGGGGGGAGACAGATACGCAGTATTTT.

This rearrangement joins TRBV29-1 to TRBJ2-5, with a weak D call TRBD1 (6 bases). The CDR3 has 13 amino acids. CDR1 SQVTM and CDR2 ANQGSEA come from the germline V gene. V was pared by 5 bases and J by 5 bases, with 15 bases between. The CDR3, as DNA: TGCAGCGTTTTTCAGGGGCGGAGGGAGACCCAGTACTTC. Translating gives CSVFQGRRETQYF.

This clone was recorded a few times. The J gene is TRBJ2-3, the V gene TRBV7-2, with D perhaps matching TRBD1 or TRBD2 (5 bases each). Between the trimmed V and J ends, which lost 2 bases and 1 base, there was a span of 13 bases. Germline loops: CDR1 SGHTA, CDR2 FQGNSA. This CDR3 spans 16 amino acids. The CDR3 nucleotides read TGTGCCAGCAGCTTAAACCGGGGCCGGGGCACAGATACGCAGTATTTT. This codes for CASSLNRGRGTDTQYF. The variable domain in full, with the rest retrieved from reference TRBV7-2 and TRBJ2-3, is GAGVSQSPSNKVTEKGKDVELRCDPISGHTALYWYRQSLGQGLEFLIYFQGNSAPDKSGLPSDRFSAERTGGSVSTLTIQRTQQEDSAVYLCASSLNRGRGTDTQYFGPGTRLTVL.

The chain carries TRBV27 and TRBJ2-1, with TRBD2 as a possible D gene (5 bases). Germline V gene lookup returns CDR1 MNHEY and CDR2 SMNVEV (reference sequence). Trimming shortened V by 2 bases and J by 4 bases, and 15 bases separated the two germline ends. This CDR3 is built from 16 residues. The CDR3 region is CASSLLLRGIYNEQFF. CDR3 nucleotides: TGTGCCAGCAGTTTACTTCTTAGAGGGATATACAATGAGCAGTTCTTC.

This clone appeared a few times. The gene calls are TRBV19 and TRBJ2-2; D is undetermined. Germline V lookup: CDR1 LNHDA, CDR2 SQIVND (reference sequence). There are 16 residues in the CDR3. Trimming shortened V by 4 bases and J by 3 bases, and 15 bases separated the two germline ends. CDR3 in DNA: TGTGCCAGTAGTACCCGGACGGACGAACACACCGGGGAGCTGTTTTTT. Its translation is CASSTRTDEHTGELFF.

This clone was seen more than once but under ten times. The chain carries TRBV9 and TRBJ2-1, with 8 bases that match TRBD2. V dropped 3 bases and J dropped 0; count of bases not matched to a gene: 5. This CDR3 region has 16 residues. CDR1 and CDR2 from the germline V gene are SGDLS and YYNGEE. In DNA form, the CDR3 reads TGTGCCAGCAGCGCCCCACGGGGGGGCTCCTACAATGAGCAGTTCTTC. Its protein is CASSAPRGGSYNEQFF.

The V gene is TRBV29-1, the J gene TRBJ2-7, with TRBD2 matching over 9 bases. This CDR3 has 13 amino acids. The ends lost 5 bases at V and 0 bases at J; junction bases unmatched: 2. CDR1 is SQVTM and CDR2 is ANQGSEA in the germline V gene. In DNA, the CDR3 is TGCAGCGTTATTAGCGGGGGCTCCTACGAGCAGTACTTC. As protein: CSVISGGSYEQYF.

CDR3 protein: CATGENTEAFF. The CDR3 DNA is TGTGCCACCGGGGAGAACACTGAAGCTTTCTTT. The chain combines TRBV15 with TRBJ1-1; no clear D gene. The V end lost 8 bases, the J end lost 1 base, and 5 bases lay between the germline ends. This CDR3 comprises 11 residues. In germline, CDR1 is LNHNV, CDR2 YYDKDF (reference sequence).

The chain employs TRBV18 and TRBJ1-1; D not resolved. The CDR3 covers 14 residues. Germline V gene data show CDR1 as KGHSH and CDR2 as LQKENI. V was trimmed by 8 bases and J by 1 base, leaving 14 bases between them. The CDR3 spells CASTEGATNTEAFF. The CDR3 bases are TGTGCCAGCACCGAGGGAGCCACGAACACTGAAGCTTTCTTT.

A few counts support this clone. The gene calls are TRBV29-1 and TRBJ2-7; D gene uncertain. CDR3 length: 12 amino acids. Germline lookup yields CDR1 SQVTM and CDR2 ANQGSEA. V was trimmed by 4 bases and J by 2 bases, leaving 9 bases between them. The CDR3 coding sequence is TGCAGCGTTGTAGTCAGCACCTACGAGCAGTACTTC. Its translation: CSVVVSTYEQYF.

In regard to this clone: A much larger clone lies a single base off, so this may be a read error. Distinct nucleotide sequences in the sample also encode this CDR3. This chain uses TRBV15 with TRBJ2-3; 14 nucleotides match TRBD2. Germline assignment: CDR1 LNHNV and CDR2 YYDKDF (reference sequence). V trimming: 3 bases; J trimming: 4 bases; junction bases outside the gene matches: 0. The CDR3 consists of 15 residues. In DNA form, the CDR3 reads TGTGCCACCAGCAGGACTAGCGGGGGGGCAGATACGCAGTATTTT. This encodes CATSRTSGGADTQYF.

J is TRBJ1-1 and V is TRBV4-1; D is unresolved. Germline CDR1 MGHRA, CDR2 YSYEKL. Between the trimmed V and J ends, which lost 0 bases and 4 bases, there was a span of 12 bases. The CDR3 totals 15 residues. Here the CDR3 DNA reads TGCGCCAGCAGCCAAGATTTGGGTTGGGGCACTGAAGCTTTCTTT. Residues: CASSQDLGWGTEAFF.

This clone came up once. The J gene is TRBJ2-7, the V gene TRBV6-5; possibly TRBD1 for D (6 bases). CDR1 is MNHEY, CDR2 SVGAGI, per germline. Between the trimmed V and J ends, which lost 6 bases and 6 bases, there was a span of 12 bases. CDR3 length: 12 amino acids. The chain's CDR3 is CASSPTGLEQYF. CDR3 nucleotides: TGTGCCAGCAGCCCCACAGGGCTCGAGCAGTACTTC.

The CDR3 DNA reads as TGTGCCAGCGCCTCGGGCAGGGGTAATAATTCACCCCTCCACTTT. Amino acid sequence: CASASGRGNNSPLHF. The V gene is TRBV5-4, the J gene TRBJ1-6; weak D call: TRBD1 (6 bases). Trimming cost V 7 bases and J 5 bases, with 16 bases left between them. CDR3 size: 15 residues. The germline V gene encodes CDR1 SGHNT and CDR2 YYREEE (reference sequence).

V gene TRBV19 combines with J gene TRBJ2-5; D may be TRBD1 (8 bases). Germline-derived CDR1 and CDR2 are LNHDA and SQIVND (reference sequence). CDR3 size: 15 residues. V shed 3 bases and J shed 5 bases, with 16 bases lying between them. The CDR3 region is CASSMDREGGETQYF. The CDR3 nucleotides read TGTGCCAGTAGTATGGACAGGGAGGGTGGGGAGACCCAGTACTTC.

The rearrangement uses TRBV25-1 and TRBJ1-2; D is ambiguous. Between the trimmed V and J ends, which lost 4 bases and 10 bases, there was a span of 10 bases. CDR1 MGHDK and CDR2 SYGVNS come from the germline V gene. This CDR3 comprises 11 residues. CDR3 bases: TGTGCCAGCAGTGTAGGCGTGGACTACACCTTC. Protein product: CASSVGVDYTF.

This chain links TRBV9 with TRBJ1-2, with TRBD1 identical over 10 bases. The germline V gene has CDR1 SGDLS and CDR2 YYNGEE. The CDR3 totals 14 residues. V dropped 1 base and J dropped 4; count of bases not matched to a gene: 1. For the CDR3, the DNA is TGTGCCAGCAGCGTAAGGGACAGGGGCTATGGCTACACCTTC. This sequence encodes CASSVRDRGYGYTF.

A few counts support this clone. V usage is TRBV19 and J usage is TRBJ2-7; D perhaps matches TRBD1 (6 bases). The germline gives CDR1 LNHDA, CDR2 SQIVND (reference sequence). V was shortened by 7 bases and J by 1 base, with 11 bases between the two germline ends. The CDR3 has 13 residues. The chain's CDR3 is CASTGDMSYEQYF. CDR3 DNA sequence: TGTGCCAGTACAGGGGACATGTCCTACGAGCAGTACTTC.

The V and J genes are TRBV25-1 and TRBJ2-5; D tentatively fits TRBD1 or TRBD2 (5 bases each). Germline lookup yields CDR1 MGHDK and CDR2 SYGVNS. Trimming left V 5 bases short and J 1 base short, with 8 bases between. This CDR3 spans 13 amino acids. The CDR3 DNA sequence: TGTGCCAGCAGTCCGGGACCCCAAGAGACCCAGTACTTC. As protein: CASSPGPQETQYF.

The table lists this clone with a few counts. Here the CDR3 reads CSVLTGGPYNEQFF. The DNA for the CDR3 is TGCAGCGTCTTGACAGGGGGGCCCTACAATGAGCAGTTCTTC. The chain is built from TRBV29-1 and TRBJ2-1; 9 bases map to TRBD1. The trim removed 6 bases at V and 2 bases at J, leaving 5 bases unmatched. This CDR3 is 14 amino acids long. CDR1 is SQVTM, CDR2 ANQGSEA, per germline.